Described below is a single T cell receptor (beta chain) sequence and its context. Treatment in this sample: preoperative locoregional IRX-2 cytokine immunotherapy. Repertoires were generated with immunoSEQ multiplex PCR, while TCRdb's copy carries only in-frame clones and drops some. The table has approximately 100,000 clones, approximately 90% seen once. The sample belongs to a study of preoperative IRX-2 immunotherapy in early breast cancer. CDR3 length: 15 residues. Germline CDR1 and CDR2: MGHRA and YSYEKL. Deletions cut 1 base from V and 8 bases from J, with 16 bases between. The chain recombines TRBV4-1 with TRBJ2-3; D perhaps matches TRBD1 (5 bases). The sequence was collected from a human donor with breast cancer. Sequenced material: tumor tissue, taken after IRX-2 immunotherapy. The CDR3 coding sequence is TGCGCCAGCAGCCAAGGTGACAGTTCCTTTATTACGCAGTATTTT. Translating it yields CASSQGDSSFITQYF.